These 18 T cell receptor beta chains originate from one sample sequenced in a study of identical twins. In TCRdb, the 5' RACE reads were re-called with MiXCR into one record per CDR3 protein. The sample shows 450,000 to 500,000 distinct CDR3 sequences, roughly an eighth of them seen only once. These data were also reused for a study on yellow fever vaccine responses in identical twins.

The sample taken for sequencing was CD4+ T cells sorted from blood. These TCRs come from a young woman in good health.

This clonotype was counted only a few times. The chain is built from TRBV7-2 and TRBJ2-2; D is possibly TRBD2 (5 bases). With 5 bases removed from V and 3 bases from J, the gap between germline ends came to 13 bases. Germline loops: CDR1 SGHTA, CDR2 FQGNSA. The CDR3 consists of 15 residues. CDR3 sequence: CASSQAGLYTGELFF. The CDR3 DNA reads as TGTGCCAGCAGCCAAGCAGGACTTTACACCGGGGAGCTGTTTTTT.

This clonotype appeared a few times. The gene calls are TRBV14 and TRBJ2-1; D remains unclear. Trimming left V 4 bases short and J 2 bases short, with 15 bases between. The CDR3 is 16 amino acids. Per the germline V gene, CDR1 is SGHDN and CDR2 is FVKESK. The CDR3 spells CASSLSGRMPYNEQFF. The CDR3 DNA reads TGTGCCAGCAGCCTCTCTGGCAGGATGCCCTACAATGAGCAGTTCTTC.

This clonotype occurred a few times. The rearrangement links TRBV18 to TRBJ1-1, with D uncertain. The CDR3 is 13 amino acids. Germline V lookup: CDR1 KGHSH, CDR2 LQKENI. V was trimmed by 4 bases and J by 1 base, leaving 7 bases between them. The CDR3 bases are TGTGCCAGCTCACGGGGAGAGAACACTGAAGCTTTCTTT. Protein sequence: CASSRGENTEAFF.

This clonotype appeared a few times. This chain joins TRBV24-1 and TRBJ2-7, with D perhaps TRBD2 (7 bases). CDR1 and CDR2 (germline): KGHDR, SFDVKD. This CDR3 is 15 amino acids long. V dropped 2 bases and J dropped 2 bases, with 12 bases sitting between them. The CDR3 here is CATSDSGGLPYEQYF. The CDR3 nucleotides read TGTGCCACCAGTGATTCGGGGGGCCTACCCTACGAGCAGTACTTC.

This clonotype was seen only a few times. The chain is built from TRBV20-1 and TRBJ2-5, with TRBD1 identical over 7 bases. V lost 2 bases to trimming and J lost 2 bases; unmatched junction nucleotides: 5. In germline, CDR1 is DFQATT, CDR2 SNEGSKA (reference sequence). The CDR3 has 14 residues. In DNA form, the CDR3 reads TGCAGTGCTAGATTGGCCAGGGGGCAAGAGACCCAGTACTTC. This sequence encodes CSARLARGQETQYF.

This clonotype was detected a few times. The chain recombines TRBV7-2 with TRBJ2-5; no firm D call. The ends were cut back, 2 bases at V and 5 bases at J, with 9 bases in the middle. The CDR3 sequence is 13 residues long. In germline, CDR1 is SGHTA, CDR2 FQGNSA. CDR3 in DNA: TGTGCCAGCAGCTTAATGGGGTTCGAGACCCAGTACTTC. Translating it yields CASSLMGFETQYF.

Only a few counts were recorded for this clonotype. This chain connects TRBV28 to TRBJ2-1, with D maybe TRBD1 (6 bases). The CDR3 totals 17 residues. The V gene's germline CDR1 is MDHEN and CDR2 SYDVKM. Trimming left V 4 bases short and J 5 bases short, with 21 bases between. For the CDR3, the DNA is TGTGCCAGCAGTTCCGTTGGGACACCCAAGATGGACAATGAGCAGTTCTTC. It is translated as CASSSVGTPKMDNEQFF.

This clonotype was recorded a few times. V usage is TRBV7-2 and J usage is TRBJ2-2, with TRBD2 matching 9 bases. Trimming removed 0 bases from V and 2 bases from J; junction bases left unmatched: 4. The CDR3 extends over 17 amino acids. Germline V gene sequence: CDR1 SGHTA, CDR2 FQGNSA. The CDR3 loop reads CASSLASGSFNTGELFF. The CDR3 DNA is TGTGCCAGCAGCTTAGCTAGCGGGAGTTTTAACACCGGGGAGCTGTTTTTT.

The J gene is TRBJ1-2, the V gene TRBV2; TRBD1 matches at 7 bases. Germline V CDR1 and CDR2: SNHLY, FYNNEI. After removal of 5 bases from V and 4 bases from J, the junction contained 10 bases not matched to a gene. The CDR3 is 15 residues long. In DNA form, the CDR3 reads TGTGCCAGCAGTCCCGACAGGGTTGGAATCTATGGCTACACCTTC. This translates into CASSPDRVGIYGYTF.

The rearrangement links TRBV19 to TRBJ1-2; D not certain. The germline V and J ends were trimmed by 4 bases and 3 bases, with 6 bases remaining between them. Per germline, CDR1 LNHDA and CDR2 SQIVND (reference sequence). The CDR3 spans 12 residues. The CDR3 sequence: CASSRTDYGYTF. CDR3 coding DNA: TGTGCCAGTAGTAGGACGGACTATGGCTACACCTTC.

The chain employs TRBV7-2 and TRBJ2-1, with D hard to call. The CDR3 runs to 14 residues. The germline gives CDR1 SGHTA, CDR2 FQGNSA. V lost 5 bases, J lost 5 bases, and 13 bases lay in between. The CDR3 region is CASSPTMSNNEQFF. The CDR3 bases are TGTGCCAGCAGCCCTACCATGAGTAACAATGAGCAGTTCTTC.

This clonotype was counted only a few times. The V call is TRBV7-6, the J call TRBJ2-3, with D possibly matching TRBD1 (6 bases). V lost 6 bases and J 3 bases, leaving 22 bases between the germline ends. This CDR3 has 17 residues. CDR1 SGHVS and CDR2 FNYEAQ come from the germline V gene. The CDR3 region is CASSLWGRVDNTDTQYF. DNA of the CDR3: TGTGCCAGCAGTCTATGGGGGCGGGTAGATAATACAGATACGCAGTATTTT.

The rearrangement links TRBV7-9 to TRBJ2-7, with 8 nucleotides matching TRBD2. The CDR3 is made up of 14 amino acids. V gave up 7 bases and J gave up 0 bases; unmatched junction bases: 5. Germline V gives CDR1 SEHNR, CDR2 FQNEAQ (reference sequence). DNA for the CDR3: TGTGCCAGCACATTAGCGGGAAGCTCCTACGAGCAGTACTTC. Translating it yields CASTLAGSSYEQYF.

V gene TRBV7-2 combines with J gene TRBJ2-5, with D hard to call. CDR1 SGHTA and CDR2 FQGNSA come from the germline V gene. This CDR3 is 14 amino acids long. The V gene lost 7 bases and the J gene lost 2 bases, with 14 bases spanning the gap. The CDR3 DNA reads TGTGCCAGCACCCTACGGCAGGTTCAAGAGACCCAGTACTTC. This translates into CASTLRQVQETQYF. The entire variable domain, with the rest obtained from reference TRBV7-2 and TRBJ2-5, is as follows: GAGVSQSPSNKVTEKGKDVELRCDPISGHTALYWYRQSLGQGLEFLIYFQGNSAPDKSGLPSDRFSAERTGGSVSTLTIQRTQQEDSAVYLCASTLRQVQETQYFGPGTRLLVL.

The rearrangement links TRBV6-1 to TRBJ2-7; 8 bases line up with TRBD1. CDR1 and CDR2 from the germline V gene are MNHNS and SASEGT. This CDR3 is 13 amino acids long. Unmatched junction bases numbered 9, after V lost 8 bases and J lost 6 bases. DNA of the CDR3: TGTGCCAGCGGGGCAGGGGGCCGGCTCGAGCAGTACTTC. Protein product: CASGAGGRLEQYF.

The CDR3 region is CASSQPGLASYEQYF. The CDR3 nucleotides are TGCGCCAGCAGCCAACCGGGACTAGCGTCCTACGAGCAGTACTTC. The V call is TRBV4-1, the J call TRBJ2-7, with TRBD2 matching over 10 bases. The CDR3 spans 15 residues. The germline V gene has CDR1 MGHRA and CDR2 YSYEKL. V shed 2 bases and J 1 base; nucleotides not matched to a gene: 2.

CDR3 coding DNA: TGCAGCGTTTCTACAGGGACAGATACGCAGTATTTT. Its translation: CSVSTGTDTQYF. This sequence joins TRBV29-1 and TRBJ2-3; the D gene is possibly TRBD1 (6 bases). Trimming left V 5 bases short and J 3 bases short, with 9 bases between. Germline V gene lookup returns CDR1 SQVTM and CDR2 ANQGSEA. The CDR3 consists of 12 residues.

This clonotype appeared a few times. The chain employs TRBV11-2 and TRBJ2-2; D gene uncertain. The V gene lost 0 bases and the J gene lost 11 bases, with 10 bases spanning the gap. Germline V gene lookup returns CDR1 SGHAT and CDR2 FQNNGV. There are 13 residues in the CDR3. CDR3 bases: TGTGCCAGCAGCTTAGATCCCCAGGCCGAGCTGTTTTTT. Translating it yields CASSLDPQAELFF.